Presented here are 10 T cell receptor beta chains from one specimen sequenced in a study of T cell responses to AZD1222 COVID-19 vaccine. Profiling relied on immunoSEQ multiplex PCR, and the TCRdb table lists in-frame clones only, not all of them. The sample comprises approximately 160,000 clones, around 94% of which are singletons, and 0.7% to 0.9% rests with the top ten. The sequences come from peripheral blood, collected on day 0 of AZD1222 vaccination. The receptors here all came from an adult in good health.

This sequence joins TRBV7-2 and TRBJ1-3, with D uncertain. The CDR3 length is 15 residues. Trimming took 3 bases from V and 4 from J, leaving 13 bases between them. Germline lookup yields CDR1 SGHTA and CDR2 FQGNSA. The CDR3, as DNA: TGTGCCAGCAGCTTTTCCCCAGGTTCGGGAAACACCATATATTTT. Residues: CASSFSPGSGNTIYF.

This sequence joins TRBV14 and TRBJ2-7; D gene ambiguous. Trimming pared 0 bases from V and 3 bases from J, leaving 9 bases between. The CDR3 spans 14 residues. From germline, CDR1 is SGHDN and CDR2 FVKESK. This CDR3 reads CASSQEPADYEQYF. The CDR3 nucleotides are TGTGCCAGCAGCCAAGAACCCGCCGACTACGAGCAGTACTTC. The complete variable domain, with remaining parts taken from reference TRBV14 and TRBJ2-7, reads EAGVTQFPSHSVIEKGQTVTLRCDPISGHDNLYWYRRVMGKEIKFLLHFVKESKQDESGMPNNRFLAERTGGTYSTLKVQPAELEDSGVYFCASSQEPADYEQYFGPGTRLTVT.

DNA for the CDR3: TGTGCCAGCAGCTCCCGGAATGGCCAAGAGACCCAGTACTTC. Translating it yields CASSSRNGQETQYF. The J gene is TRBJ2-5, the V gene TRBV7-2, with D unclear. Germline assignment: CDR1 SGHTA and CDR2 FQGNSA. V shed 4 bases and J shed 1 base, with 10 bases lying between them. The CDR3 is 14 amino acids.

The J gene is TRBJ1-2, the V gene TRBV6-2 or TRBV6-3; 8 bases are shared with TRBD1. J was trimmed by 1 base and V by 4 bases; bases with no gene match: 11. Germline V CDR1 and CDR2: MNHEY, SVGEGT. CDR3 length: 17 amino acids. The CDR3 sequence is CASSSVPTGDYNYGYTF. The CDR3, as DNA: TGTGCCAGCAGTTCCGTACCGACAGGGGATTATAACTATGGCTACACCTTC.

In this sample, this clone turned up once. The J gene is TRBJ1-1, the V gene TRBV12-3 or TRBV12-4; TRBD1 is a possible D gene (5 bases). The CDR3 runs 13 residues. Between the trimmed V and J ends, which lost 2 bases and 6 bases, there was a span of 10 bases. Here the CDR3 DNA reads TGTGCCAGCAGTTTAAGGCAGGGATCTGAAGCTTTCTTT. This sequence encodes CASSLRQGSEAFF.

CDR3 sequence (DNA): TGTGCCAGCAGTGATCTGGGGACGGGCACCGGGGAGCTGTTTTTT. Its protein product is CASSDLGTGTGELFF. This chain links TRBV2 with TRBJ2-2; D tentatively reads TRBD1 or TRBD2 (5 bases each). The germline V gene has CDR1 SNHLY and CDR2 FYNNEI. The CDR3 covers 15 residues. V lost 3 bases and J lost 4, with 12 bases in between. Using reference TRBV2 and TRBJ2-2 for the parts outside the CDR3, the full variable domain is EPEVTQTPSHQVTQMGQEVILRCVPISNHLYFYWYRQILGQKVEFLVSFYNNEISEKSEIFDDQFSVERPDGSNFTLKIRSTKLEDSAMYFCASSDLGTGTGELFFGEGSRLTVL.

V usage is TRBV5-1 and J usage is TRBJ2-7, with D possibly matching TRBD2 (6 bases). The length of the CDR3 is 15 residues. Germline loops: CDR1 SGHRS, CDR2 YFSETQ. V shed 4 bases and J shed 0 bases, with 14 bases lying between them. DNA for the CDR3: TGCGCCAGCAGCGCGGGACGGGTAAGCTCCTACGAGCAGTACTTC. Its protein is CASSAGRVSSYEQYF.

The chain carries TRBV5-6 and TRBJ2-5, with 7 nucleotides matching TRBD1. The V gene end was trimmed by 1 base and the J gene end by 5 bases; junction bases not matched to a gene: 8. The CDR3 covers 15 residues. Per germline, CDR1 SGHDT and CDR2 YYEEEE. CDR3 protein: CASSLPRQGWETQYF. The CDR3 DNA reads TGTGCCAGCAGCTTGCCTCGACAGGGCTGGGAGACCCAGTACTTC.

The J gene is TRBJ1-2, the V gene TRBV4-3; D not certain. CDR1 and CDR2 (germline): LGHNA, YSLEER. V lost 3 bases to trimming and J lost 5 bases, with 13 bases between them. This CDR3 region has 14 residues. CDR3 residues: CASSQLLTPYGYTF. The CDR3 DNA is TGCGCCAGCAGCCAGTTGTTAACACCATATGGCTACACCTTC.

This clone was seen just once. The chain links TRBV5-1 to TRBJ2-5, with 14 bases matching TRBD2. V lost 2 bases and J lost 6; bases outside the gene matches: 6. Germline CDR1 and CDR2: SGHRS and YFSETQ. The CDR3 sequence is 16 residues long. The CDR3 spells CASSFGTSGGSKTQYF. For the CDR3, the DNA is TGCGCCAGCAGCTTCGGGACTAGCGGGGGTAGTAAGACCCAGTACTTC. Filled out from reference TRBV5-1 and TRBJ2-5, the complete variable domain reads KAGVTQTPRYLIKTRGQQVTLSCSPISGHRSVSWYQQTPGQGLQFLFEYFSETQRNKGNFPGRFSGRQFSNSRSEMNVSTLELGDSALYLCASSFGTSGGSKTQYFGPGTRLLVL.